This T cell receptor (beta chain) originates from a study of CD8+CD57+ T cells in acquired aplastic anemia. This CDR3 region has 16 residues. With 6 bases clipped from V and 2 bases from J, the junction kept 5 bases outside the gene matches. The patients chosen for sequencing had shown expansion of CD8+CD57+ cells (detected by flow cytometry). Template material for TCR beta VDJ and CDR3 profiling consisted of genomic DNA. TCRdb used MiXCR to reprocess the reads, holding one entry per CDR3 protein. The repertoire holds 160,000 or so distinct CDR3 sequences, with approximately 44% as singletons. The chain links TRBV12-3 or TRBV12-4 to TRBJ2-2, with 11 bases matching TRBD2. The sequenced sample consisted of sorted CD4+, CD8+, or CD8+CD57+ T cells (not recorded which) from PBMCs. This TCR derives from a human donor with aplastic anemia. In nucleotides, the CDR3 is TGTGCCAGCAGCCGACTAGCGGGATACAACACCGGGGAGCTGTTTTTT. Amino acid sequence: CASSRLAGYNTGELFF.